This T cell receptor (beta chain) is drawn from a study of cytomegalovirus exposure and HLA in healthy donors. V lost 0 bases and J lost 2, with 16 bases in between. In germline, CDR1 is ENHRY, CDR2 SYGVKD. The CDR3 is 17 amino acids. The PCR used 60 Vbeta and 13 Jbeta primers. Clones were sequenced by immunoSEQ multiplex PCR, and TCRdb holds only the in-frame ones, with some missing. The table lists 79,000 or so clones, 79% of them singletons, with roughly 22% in the top ten. The sample taken for sequencing was PBMCs. The chain is built from TRBV10-3 and TRBJ2-5, with D possibly being TRBD1 (5 bases). The sequence was collected from a woman aged 35 to 49 in good health and CMV-seropositive. CDR3 loop: CAISESGLRASQETQYF. CDR3 nucleotides: TGTGCCATCAGTGAGTCGGGGCTCAGAGCGTCTCAAGAGACCCAGTACTTC.